The clone carrying this T cell receptor beta chain came up many times. The source material, RNA transcripts, was used to amplify TCR beta CDR3 regions. In the first-round RT-PCR of the TCR CDR3, the HTBI primer set was used. Each CDR3 protein is one row after TCRdb ran MiXCR on the multiplex PCR reads. The data show 650,000 to 850,000 distinct CDR3 sequences, with around 20% seen just once and roughly 17% held by the top ten. These data come from a study of T cells in Graves' hyperthyroidism and ophthalmopathy. Per the germline V gene, CDR1 is SGHVS and CDR2 is FNYEAQ. Trimming took off 11 bases at V and 1 base at J, with 11 bases between the two ends. CDR3 length: 12 amino acids.

The source is a woman between 45 and 65 years old with Graves' hyperthyroidism that later progressed to Graves' ophthalmopathy. The sequenced material came from blood. The chain carries TRBV7-6 and TRBJ1-1; D not resolved. The CDR3 loop is CAPRAPNTEAFF. The CDR3 region has the DNA TGTGCCCCCCGGGCACCGAACACTGAAGCTTTCTTT.